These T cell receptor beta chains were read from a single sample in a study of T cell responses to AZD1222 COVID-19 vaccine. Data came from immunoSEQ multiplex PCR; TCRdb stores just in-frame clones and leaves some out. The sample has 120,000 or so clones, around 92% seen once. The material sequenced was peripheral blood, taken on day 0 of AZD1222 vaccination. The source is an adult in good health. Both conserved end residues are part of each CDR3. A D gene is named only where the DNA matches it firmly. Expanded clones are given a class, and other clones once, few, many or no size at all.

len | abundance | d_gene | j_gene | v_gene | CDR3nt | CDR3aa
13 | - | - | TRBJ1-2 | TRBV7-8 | TGTGCCAGCAGTTTACAGGGTTGGAGTGGCTACACCTTC | CASSLQGWSGYTF
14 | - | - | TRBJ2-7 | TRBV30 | TGTGCCTTCGGAAGGCAGAGGGCCCCTTACGAGCAGTACTTC | CAFGRQRAPYEQYF
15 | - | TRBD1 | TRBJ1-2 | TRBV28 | TGTGCCAGCAGTTCCCAACCAGACAGGGGGCATGGCTACACCTTC | CASSSQPDRGHGYTF
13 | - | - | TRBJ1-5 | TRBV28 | TGTGCCAGCAGGCTCGGGATTTTTCAGCCCCAGCATTTT | CASRLGIFQPQHF
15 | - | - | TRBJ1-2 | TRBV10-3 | TGTGCCATCAGTGGGGAGACAACCCAGGCTCGGGGCTACACCTTC | CAISGETTQARGYTF
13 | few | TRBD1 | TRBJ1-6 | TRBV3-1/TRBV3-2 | TGTGCCAGCAGCCGGGGACAGAATTCACCCCTCCACTTT | CASSRGQNSPLHF
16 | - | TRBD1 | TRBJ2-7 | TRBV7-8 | TGTGCCAGCAGCTTAGTCACAGGGGGGTTCTCCTACGAGCAGTACTTC | CASSLVTGGFSYEQYF
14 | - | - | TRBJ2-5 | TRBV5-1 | TGCGCCAGCAGCTTGAGTACAGGACAAGAGACCCAGTACTTC | CASSLSTGQETQYF
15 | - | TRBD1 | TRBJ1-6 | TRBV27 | TGTGCCAGCAGCCTTTCGCAGGGGGCGGGTTCACCCCTCCACTTT | CASSLSQGAGSPLHF
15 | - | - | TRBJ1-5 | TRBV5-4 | TGTGCCAGCAGCTTGGATCCGGGGGGCAATCAGCCCCAGCATTTT | CASSLDPGGNQPQHF
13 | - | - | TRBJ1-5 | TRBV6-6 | TGTGCCAGCAACAACCCAGGGTATCAGCCCCAGCATTTT | CASNNPGYQPQHF
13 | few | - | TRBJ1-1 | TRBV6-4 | TGTGCCAGCAGTGAAGGTCCGAACACTGAAGCTTTCTTT | CASSEGPNTEAFF
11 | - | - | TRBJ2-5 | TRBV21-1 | TGTGCCGCCGGGGGGGTCGGGACCCAGTACTTC | CAAGGVGTQYF
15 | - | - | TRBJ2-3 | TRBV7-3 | TGTGCCAGCAGCCCGACGGTGACAGACACAGATACGCAGTATTTT | CASSPTVTDTDTQYF
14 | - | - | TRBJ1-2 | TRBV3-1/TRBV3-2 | TGTGCCAGCAGCCAATTTGGCAGGGAGAATGGCTACACCTTC | CASSQFGRENGYTF
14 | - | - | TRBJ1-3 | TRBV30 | TGTGCCTGGAGTGTACAGGGTTCCGGAAACACCATATATTTT | CAWSVQGSGNTIYF
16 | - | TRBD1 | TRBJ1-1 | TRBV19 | TGTGCCAGTAGTTCAGGGGACAGCGCCTTTTCCACTGAAGCTTTCTTT | CASSSGDSAFSTEAFF
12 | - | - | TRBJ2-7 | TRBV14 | TGTGCCAGCAGCCAAGGTTCCTACGAGCAGTACTTC | CASSQGSYEQYF
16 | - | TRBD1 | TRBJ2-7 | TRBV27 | TGTGCCAGCAGTTTATCTGGGACAGGGCCCTCCTACGAGCAGTACTTC | CASSLSGTGPSYEQYF
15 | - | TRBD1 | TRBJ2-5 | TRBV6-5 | TGTGCCAGCAGACTTGACAGGGGGCCTCAAGAGACCCAGTACTTC | CASRLDRGPQETQYF
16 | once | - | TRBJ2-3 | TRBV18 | TGTGCCAGCTCAAGAAGCCGGGGGACTGGCACAGATACGCAGTATTTT | CASSRSRGTGTDTQYF
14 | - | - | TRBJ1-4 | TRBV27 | TGTGCCAGCAGTTTCGGGCAGGCGACGGGAAAACTGTTTTTT | CASSFGQATGKLFF
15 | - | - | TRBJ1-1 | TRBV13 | TGTGCCAGCAGCTTAGGGGGGGCGGTGAACACTGAAGCTTTCTTT | CASSLGGAVNTEAFF
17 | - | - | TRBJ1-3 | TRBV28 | TGTGCCAGCAGTTTAAATTTCGGGGGGAGCTCTGGAAACACCATATATTTT | CASSLNFGGSSGNTIYF
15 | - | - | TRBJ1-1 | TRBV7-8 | TGTGCCAGCAGCTTAGCGGACCTTACGGACACTGAAGCTTTCTTT | CASSLADLTDTEAFF
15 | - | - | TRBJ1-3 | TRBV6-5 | TGTGCCAGCAGTTTGGGGGGAAGCTCTGGAAACACCATATATTTT | CASSLGGSSGNTIYF
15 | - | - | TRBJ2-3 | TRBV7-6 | TGTGCCAGCAGCAAAGGCGGGGCCGGGGGAGATACGCAGTATTTT | CASSKGGAGGDTQYF
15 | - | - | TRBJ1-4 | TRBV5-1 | TGCGCCAGCAGCCCAGCCGGCTCCTCTAATGAAAAACTGTTTTTT | CASSPAGSSNEKLFF
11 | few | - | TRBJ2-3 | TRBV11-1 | TGTGCCAGCAGCTTTTGGGGCACGCAGTATTTT | CASSFWGTQYF
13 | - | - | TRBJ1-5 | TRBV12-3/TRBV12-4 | TGTGCCAGCAGCAGACAGATCAATCAGCCCCAGCATTTT | CASSRQINQPQHF
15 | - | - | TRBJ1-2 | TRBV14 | TGTGCCAGCTCCCCCCCCTCGCTAAGGGGATATGGCTACACCTTC | CASSPPSLRGYGYTF
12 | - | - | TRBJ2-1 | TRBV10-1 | TGCGCCAGCAGTGACAGGGGATTTGAGCAGTTCTTC | CASSDRGFEQFF
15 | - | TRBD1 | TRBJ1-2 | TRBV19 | TGTGCCAGTAAGTCGGGACAGGCCCTTAACTATGGCTACACCTTC | CASKSGQALNYGYTF
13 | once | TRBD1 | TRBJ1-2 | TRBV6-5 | TGTGCCAGCAGGGGACAGGCCCGGTTAGGCTACACCTTC | CASRGQARLGYTF
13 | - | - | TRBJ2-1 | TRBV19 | TGTGCCAGTAGCCCAACAGGCTACAATGAGCAGTTCTTC | CASSPTGYNEQFF
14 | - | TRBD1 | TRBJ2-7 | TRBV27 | TGTGCCAGCAGTACGGGGACAGGGGGCGCCGAGCAGTACTTC | CASSTGTGGAEQYF
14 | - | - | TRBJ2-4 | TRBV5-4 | TGTGCCAGCAGCCCCGAGACTAGCAAAAACATTCAGTACTTC | CASSPETSKNIQYF
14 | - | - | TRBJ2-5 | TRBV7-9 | TGTGCCAGCAGCTCAGTAGGGGCTCTGAAGACCCAGTACTTC | CASSSVGALKTQYF
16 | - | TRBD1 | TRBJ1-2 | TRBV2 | TGTGCCAGCAGTGCGTCAGGGGGGATTGTGGCCTATGGCTACACCTTC | CASSASGGIVAYGYTF
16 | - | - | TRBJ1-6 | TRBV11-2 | TGTGCCAGCAGCTTAGATGATCGGACGAGGAATTCACCCCTCCACTTT | CASSLDDRTRNSPLHF
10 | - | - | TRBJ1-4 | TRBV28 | TGTGCCAGCAGCCAAGAAAAACTGTTTTTT | CASSQEKLFF
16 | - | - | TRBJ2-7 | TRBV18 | TGTGCCAGCTCACCCCCGGTAAGGGTTAGCTCCTACGAGCAGTACTTC | CASSPPVRVSSYEQYF
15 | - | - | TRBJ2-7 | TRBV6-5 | TGTGCCAGCAGTTACTCAGATCAGGTAGCCTACGAGCAGTACTTC | CASSYSDQVAYEQYF